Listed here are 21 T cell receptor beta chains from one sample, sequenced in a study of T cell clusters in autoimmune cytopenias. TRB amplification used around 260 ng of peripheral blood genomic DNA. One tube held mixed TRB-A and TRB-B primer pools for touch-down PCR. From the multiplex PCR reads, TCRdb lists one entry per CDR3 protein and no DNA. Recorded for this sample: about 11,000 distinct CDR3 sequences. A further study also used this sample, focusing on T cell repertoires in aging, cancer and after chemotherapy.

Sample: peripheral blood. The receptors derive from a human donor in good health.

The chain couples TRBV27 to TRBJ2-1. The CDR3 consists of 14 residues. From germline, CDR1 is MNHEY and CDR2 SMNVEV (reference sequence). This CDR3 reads CASISFAYNSEQFF.

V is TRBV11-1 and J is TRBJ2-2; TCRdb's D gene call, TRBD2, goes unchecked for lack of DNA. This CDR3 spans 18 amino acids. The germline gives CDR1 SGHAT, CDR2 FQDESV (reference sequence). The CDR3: CASSLDPPGTSGTGELFF.

CDR3 loop: CASSPRLGRERDPLNEQFF. The chain recombines TRBV18 with TRBJ2-1; TCRdb's D gene call, TRBD1, goes unchecked for lack of DNA. The CDR3 extends over 19 amino acids. Germline values: CDR1 KGHSH, CDR2 LQKENI. Together with reference TRBV18 and TRBJ2-1, the CDR3 gives the full variable domain: NAGVMQNPRHLVRRRGQEARLRCSPMKGHSHVYWYRQLPEEGLKFMVYLQKENIIDESGMPKERFSAEFPKEGPSILRIQQVVRGDSAAYFCASSPRLGRERDPLNEQFFGPGTRLTVL.

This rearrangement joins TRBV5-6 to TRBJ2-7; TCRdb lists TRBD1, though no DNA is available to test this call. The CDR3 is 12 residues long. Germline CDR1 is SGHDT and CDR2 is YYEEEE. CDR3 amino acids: CASSQTGDKQYF. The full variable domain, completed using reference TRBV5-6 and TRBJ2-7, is DAGVTQSPTHLIKTRGQQVTLRCSPKSGHDTVSWYQQALGQGPQFIFQYYEEEERQRGNFPDRFSGHQFPNYSSELNVNALLLGDSALYLCASSQTGDKQYFGPGTRLTVT.

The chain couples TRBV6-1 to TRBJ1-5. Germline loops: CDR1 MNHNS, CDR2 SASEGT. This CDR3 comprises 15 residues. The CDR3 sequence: CASSERGRVNQPQHF.

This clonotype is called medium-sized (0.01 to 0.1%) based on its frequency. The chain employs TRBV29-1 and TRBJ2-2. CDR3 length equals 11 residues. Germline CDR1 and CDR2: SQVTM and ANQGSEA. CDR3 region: CSVGKAGELFF.

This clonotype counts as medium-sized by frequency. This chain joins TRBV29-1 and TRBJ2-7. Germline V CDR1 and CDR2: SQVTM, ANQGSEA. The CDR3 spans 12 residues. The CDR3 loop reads CSVATLAYEQYF.

The CDR3: CASRTTGSATNEKLFF. The V gene is TRBV19, the J gene TRBJ1-4; the D call from TCRdb, TRBD1, cannot be confirmed without DNA. The germline V gene encodes CDR1 LNHDA and CDR2 SQIVND (reference sequence). The CDR3 has 16 residues. The complete variable domain, with remaining parts taken from reference TRBV19 and TRBJ1-4, reads DGGITQSPKYLFRKEGQNVTLSCEQNLNHDAMYWYRQDPGQGLRLIYYSQIVNDFQKGDIAEGYSVSREKKESFPLTVTSAQKNPTAFYLCASRTTGSATNEKLFFGSGTQLSVL.

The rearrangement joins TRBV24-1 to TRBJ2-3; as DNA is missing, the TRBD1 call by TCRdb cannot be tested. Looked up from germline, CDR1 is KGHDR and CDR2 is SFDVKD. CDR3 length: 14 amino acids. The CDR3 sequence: CATSDHRATDTQYF.

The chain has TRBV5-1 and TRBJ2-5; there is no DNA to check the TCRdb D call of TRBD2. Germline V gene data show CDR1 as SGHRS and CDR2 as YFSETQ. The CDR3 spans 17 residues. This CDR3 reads CASSLGLAGATQETQYF.

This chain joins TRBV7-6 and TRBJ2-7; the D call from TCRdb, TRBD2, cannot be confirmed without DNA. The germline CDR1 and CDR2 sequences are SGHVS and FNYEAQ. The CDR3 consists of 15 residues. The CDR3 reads CASSSGLGYTYEQYF. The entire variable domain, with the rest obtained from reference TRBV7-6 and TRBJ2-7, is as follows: GAGVSQSPRYKVTKRGQDVALRCDPISGHVSLYWYRQALGQGPEFLTYFNYEAQQDKSGLPNDRFSAERPEGSISTLTIQRTEQRDSAMYRCASSSGLGYTYEQYFGPGTRLTVT.

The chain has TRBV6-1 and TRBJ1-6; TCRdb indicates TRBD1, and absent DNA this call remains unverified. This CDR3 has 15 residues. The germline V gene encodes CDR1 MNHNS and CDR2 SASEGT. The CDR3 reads CASSPATGGGSPLHF.

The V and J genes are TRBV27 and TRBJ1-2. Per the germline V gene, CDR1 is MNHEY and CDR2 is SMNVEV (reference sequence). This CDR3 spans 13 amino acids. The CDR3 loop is CASSLAGPYGYTF.

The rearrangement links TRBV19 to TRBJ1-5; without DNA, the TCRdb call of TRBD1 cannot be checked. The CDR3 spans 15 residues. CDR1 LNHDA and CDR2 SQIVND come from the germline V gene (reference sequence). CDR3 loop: CASSQGTRGNQPQHF.

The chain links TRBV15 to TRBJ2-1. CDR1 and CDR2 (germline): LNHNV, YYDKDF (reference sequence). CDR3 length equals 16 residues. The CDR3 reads CATSRDPSRSYNEQFF.

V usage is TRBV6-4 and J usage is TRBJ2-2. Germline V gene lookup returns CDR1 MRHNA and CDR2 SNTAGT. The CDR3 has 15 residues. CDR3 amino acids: CASSDAGGNVGELFF.

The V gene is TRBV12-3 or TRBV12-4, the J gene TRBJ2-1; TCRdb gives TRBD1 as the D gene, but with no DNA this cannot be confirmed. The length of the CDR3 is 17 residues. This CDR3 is CASSRGGGQGTNNEQFF.

CDR3 loop: CASSSGGQGKSYEQYF. V gene TRBV5-6 combines with J gene TRBJ2-7; TCRdb designates TRBD1, a call that cannot be tested without DNA. The CDR3 is 16 amino acids. Per the germline V gene, CDR1 is SGHDT and CDR2 is YYEEEE.

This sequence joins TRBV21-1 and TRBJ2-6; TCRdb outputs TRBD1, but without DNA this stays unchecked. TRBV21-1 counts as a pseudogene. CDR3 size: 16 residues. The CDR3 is CASSDGTGDGANVLTF.

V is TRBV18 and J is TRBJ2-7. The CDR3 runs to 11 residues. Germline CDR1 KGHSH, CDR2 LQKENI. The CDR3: CASSGLDEQYF.

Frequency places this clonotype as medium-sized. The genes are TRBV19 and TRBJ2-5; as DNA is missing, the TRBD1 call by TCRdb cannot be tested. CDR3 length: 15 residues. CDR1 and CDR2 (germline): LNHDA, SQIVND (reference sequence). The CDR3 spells CASSTVGGTQETQYF.